The present entry profiles one T cell receptor (beta chain) with its context. The data stem from a study of T and B cells in COVID-19 patients. The length of the CDR3 is 13 residues. CDR1 and CDR2 (germline): SEHNR, FQNEAQ (reference sequence). The V segment lost 6 bases and the J segment 4 bases; nucleotides outside the gene matches: 3. TRB rearrangements were amplified by multiplex PCR with BIOMED2 TRB-A/B primers. TCRdb reprocessed the multiplex PCR reads via MiXCR and lists one record per CDR3 protein. Seen here are 20,000 to 25,000 distinct CDR3 sequences, over 25% observed once, and the top ten hold less than 2.5%. Each TRB amplification used about 220-500 ng of genomic DNA from blood.

Input material: blood. The chain employs TRBV7-9 and TRBJ1-3, with 7 bases matching TRBD1. The receptor was isolated from a human donor who had recovered from COVID-19. The CDR3: CASSRQGGNTIYF. The DNA for the CDR3 is TGTGCCAGCAGTAGACAGGGCGGAAACACCATATATTTT.